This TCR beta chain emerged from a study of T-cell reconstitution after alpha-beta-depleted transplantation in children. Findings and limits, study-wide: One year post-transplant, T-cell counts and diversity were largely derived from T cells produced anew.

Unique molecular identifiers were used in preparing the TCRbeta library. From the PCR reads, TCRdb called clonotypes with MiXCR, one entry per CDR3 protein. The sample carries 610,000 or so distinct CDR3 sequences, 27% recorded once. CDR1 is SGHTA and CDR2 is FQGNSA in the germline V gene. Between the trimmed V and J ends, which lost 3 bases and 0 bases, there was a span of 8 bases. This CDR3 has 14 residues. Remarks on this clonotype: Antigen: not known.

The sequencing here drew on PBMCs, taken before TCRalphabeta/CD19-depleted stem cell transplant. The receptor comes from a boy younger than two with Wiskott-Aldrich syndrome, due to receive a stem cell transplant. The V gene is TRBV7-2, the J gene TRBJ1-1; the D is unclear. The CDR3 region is CASSLSVMNTEAFF. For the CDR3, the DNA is TGTGCCAGCAGCTTGTCCGTTATGAACACTGAAGCTTTCTTT. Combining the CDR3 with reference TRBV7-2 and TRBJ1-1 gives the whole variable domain GAGVSQSPSNKVTEKGKDVELRCDPISGHTALYWYRQSLGQGLEFLIYFQGNSAPDKSGLPSDRFSAERTGGSVSTLTIQRTQQEDSAVYLCASSLSVMNTEAFFGQGTRLTVV.